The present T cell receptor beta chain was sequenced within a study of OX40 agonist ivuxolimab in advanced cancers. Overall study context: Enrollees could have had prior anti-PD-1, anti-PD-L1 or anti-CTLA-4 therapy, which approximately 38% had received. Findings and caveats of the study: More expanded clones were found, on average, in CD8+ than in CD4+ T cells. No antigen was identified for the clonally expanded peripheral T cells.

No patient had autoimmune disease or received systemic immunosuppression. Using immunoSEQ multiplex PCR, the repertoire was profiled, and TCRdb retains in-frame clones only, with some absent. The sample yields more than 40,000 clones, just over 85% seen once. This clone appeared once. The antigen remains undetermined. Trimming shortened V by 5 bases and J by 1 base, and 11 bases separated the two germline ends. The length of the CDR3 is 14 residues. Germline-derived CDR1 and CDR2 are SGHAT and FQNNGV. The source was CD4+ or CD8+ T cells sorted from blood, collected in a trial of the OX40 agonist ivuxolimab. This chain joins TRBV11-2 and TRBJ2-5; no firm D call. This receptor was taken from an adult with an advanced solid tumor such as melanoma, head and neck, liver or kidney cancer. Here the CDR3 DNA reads TGTGCCAGCAGCCTCACAAGCAGCCAAGAGACCCAGTACTTC. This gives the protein CASSLTSSQETQYF.